This T cell receptor beta chain was captured in a study of shared clonotypes between healthy human individuals (dated by TCRdb to the early 2020s). As for the study more broadly: Two women and a few men aged 18 to 49 years were included in the cohort. Per donor, three plates each were used for CD4 naive and CD4 memory, two for CD8 naive, and one for CD8 memory. The study deeply sequenced blood TCR repertoires of about 5 healthy adults to estimate repertoire size and the extent of clonotype sharing between individuals. Libraries were prepared and TCR repertoires were sequenced by different laboratories using diverse techniques, in order to increase sequencing depth and limit assay-specific biases. Per donor, leukapheresis produced somewhere between about 0.94 and 10 billion PBMCs.

As concerns this clone: Its antigen remains undetermined. Base qualities were left out, and no much larger clone turns up one base away.

Results the study describes overall, beyond this receptor: Sampling was restricted to blood, and TCR repertoires in tissues likely differ from the TCR repertoires found in blood. Incomplete sequencing was indicated by rarefaction of sorted-subset datasets, despite the large sequencing depth. Because the study included a small number of donors, the genetic and exposure-history diversity represented was limited. Based on pairwise subsampling, the degree of clonotype sharing among donors was expected to be affected by sequencing depth. Across several donors, about 5.2% of naive CD4, 3% to 4% of naive CD8, under 2.5% of memory CD4, and roughly 0.4% of memory CD8 clonotypes were shared. Compared with non-shared clonotypes, clonotypes shared by all four sorted-subset donors had higher generation probabilities. Larger estimated clonotype richness was generally found for naive subsets than for memory subsets.

The donors were healthy, HIV-negative adults who had no recently reported acute infections or vaccinations. Every donor was a Caucasian adult residing in Nashville, Tennessee, USA. Magnetic negative selection was used to enrich CD4+ T cells, after which naive cells were positively selected on CD45RA and the negative fraction became the memory subset. After blood collection by leukapheresis, PBMCs were isolated using Ficoll-Histopaque density gradient centrifugation and then cryopreserved in the vapor phase of liquid nitrogen. Purity and quantity of every magnetically sorted T cell population were checked by analytical flow cytometry. From each sorted fraction, genomic DNA was isolated and quantified by UV absorbance on a Nanodrop 2000c. CDR1 and CDR2, looked up from the germline V gene, are SQVTM and ANQGSEA. The CDR3 goes from the cysteine to the phenylalanine over 13 residues. The DNA shown is the 39-base CDR3, in frame from base 1. Clipping removes 0 bases from V and 8 bases from J, with 4 as the unmatched junction base count.

Using the deep immunoSEQ assay, multiplex PCR amplified TCR CDR3 regions from genomic DNA. Genomic DNA extracted from each cell subset was distributed evenly over all wells of several immunoSEQ 96-well plates, and each plate served as one replicate. For sorted subsets, around 200 ng genomic DNA, equal to some 28,000 T cell genomes, was loaded into each replicate PCR. Purified libraries were measured with a Qubit 3.0 fluorometer, size-checked on a Bioanalyzer 2100, and measured again with the KAPA Library Quantification kit. Every immunoSEQ 96-well plate was sequenced on a dedicated single-read 150-cycle Illumina NextSeq 550 flow cell. In the paper's pipeline: Because only junctional sequences without quality scores were contained in the immunoSEQ output, filtering matching that applied to full-length reads could not be performed. To assign V/J genes and CDR3, sequences were annotated against IMGT germline references using PyIR, a Python wrapper for IgBLAST v1.9. Reads were removed for weak V/J assignments (E-value above 1e-6), missing CDR3, stop codons, out-of-frame junctions, or ambiguous translated residues. A V3J clonotype was defined by an identical inferred V gene, J gene, and CDR3 amino acid sequence. The percentage overlap between two repertoires was calculated by dividing the number of shared unique clonotypes by the size of the smaller repertoire. Three approaches were used to assess repertoire richness: RTK rarefaction, the Chao1 estimator, and Recon v2.1 estimates of unobserved clonotypes. OLGA was used to compute generation probabilities for all TCRbeta clonotypes that the gDNA method yielded from a few donors. TCRdb retrieved this table from immuneACCESS and kept in-frame rearrangements only. Not all clones are present; in checked studies, unresolved V genes account for under half, and no reason is known for the remainder. That table supplies the V and J calls and clone size; D and trimming were determined from the DNA. This sample has 1.6 million or so clones in its table, and 95% to 97% of those were observed once. The ten top clones hold about 1% of the sample.

The sequence is built from TRBV29-1 and TRBJ2-1, with TRBD1 matching 7 junction bases. The receptor was derived from a young man in good health. Sequenced sample: naive CD4+ T cells sorted from blood. Taken with the paper, the label for cell subset or site translates to: CD45RA+ positively selected. The nucleotide sequence reads as follows: TGCAGCGTTGAAGATAAGGGGGCCCATGAGCAGTTCTTC. Its amino acids are CSVEDKGAHEQFF.